This is a list of T cell receptor beta chains from one sample in a study of T-cell reconstitution after alpha-beta-depleted transplantation in children. TCRdb re-called the PCR reads with MiXCR, one entry per CDR3 protein. The profile covers 180,000 or so distinct CDR3 sequences, with 5% to 7.5% appearing a single time and under 6% taken by the ten largest. Source: PBMCs, taken before TCRalphabeta/CD19-depleted stem cell transplant. Receptors were obtained from a girl less than two years old with combined immunodeficiency, due to receive a stem cell transplant. Both conserved end residues are part of each CDR3. The D gene is left open where the match is weak. Rows give clone size only sometimes, using once, few, many, or a class for an expanded clone.

clone_size	v_call	j_call	d_call	cdr3_aa	cdr3_nt
.	TRBV6-2/TRBV6-3	TRBJ2-5	.	CASSYRGTPYQETQYF	TGTGCCAGCAGTTACCGCGGGACTCCGTACCAAGAGACCCAGTACTTC
many	TRBV5-6	TRBJ2-3	.	CASSGNVGGESRVPSTDTQYF	TGTGCCAGCAGCGGAAACGTGGGGGGCGAATCGAGGGTACCTAGCACAGATACGCAGTATTTT
many	TRBV5-1	TRBJ1-2	.	CASRETAEPYGYTF	TGCGCCAGCAGGGAGACAGCCGAACCCTATGGCTACACCTTC
many	TRBV10-3	TRBJ2-7	TRBD1	CAIQYGQGSSWPYEQYF	TGTGCCATACAATACGGACAGGGTAGTTCTTGGCCCTACGAGCAGTACTTC
many	TRBV3-1	TRBJ2-7	TRBD1	CASSQNEQGALREQYF	TGTGCCAGCAGCCAAAACGAACAGGGGGCCTTACGCGAGCAGTACTTC
.	TRBV4-3	TRBJ2-3	.	CASSQVIMSGTDTQYF	TGCGCCAGCAGCCAAGTAATTATGTCAGGCACAGATACGCAGTATTTT
many	TRBV12-3/TRBV12-4	TRBJ2-1	.	CASRPTSSYNEQFF	TGTGCCAGCAGGCCGACTAGCTCCTACAATGAGCAGTTCTTC
.	TRBV7-2	TRBJ1-5	.	CASSTKGPWGSNQPQHF	TGTGCCAGCAGCACCAAGGGGCCCTGGGGGAGCAATCAGCCCCAGCATTTT
many	TRBV6-1	TRBJ2-2	TRBD2	CASSKLAGGGIGELFF	TGTGCCAGCAGTAAGCTAGCGGGAGGAGGTATCGGGGAGCTGTTTTTT
many	TRBV13	TRBJ2-6	.	CASSPGDSGANVLTF	TGTGCCAGCAGCCCCGGAGACTCTGGGGCCAACGTCCTGACTTTC
many	TRBV20-1	TRBJ2-7	.	CSIRVAGGEQYF	TGCAGCATTAGGGTCGCGGGTGGCGAGCAGTACTTC
many	TRBV6-2/TRBV6-3	TRBJ2-7	TRBD2	CASSYASGSSYEQYF	TGTGCCAGCAGTTACGCTAGCGGGAGTAGTTACGAGCAGTACTTC
.	TRBV20-1	TRBJ1-2	.	CSASRVRGRFPYGYTF	TGCAGTGCTAGTAGGGTCCGGGGACGGTTTCCCTATGGCTACACCTTC
many	TRBV13	TRBJ2-7	.	CASGKATTSYEQYF	TGTGCCAGCGGAAAAGCTACTACCTCCTACGAGCAGTACTTC
many	TRBV12-3/TRBV12-4	TRBJ2-1	.	CASSLDRVVFNEQFF	TGTGCCAGCAGTTTAGATAGGGTGGTTTTCAATGAGCAGTTCTTC
.	TRBV18	TRBJ2-7	.	CASSPPGLITYEQYF	TGTGCCAGCTCACCACCCGGACTAATAACCTACGAGCAGTACTTC
many	TRBV7-8	TRBJ1-6	.	CASSLYGQNSPLHF	TGTGCCAGCAGCTTATACGGACAGAATTCACCCCTCCACTTT
many	TRBV28	TRBJ1-6	.	CASKKLNSPLHF	TGTGCCAGCAAGAAGCTCAATTCACCCCTCCACTTT
many	TRBV4-2	TRBJ2-5	TRBD2	CASSLIAGQETQYF	TGTGCCAGCAGCCTTATAGCGGGACAAGAGACCCAGTACTTC